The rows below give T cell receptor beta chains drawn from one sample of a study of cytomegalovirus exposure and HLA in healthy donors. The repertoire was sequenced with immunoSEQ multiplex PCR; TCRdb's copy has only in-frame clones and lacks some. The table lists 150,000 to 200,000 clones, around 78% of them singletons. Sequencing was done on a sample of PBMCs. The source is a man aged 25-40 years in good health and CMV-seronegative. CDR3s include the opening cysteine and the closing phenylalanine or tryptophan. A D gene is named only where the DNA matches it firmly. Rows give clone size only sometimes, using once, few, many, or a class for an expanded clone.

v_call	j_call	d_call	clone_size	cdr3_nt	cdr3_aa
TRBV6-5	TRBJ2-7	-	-	TGTGCCAGCAGAGGCCAGACAGAACAGCAGTACTTC	CASRGQTEQQYF
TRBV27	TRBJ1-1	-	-	TGTGCCAGCAGTTTAACAACCCCGAACACTGAAGCTTTCTTT	CASSLTTPNTEAFF
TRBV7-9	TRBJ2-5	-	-	TGTGCCACCAAGGGGCAGACCCAGTACTTC	CATKGQTQYF
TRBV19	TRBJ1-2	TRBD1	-	TGTGCCAGTATCGGGACAGGGCTCTATGGCTACACCTTC	CASIGTGLYGYTF
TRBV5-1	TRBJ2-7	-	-	TGCGCCAGCAGCTTGGAGACAGCCTACGAGCAGTACTTC	CASSLETAYEQYF
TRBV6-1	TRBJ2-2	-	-	TGTGCCAGCAGTGAAGCGGCGGTGAACACCGGGGAGCTGTTTTTT	CASSEAAVNTGELFF
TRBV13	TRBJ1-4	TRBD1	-	TGTGCCAGCAGCCCGGGACAGGGTTTAAGCGGTAATGAAAAACTGTTTTTT	CASSPGQGLSGNEKLFF
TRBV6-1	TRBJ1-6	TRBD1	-	TGTGCCAGCGGCCACAGGGGGCAGACTTCACCCCTCCACTTT	CASGHRGQTSPLHF
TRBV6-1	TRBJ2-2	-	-	TGTGCCAGCGATATTCTAAACACCGGGGAGCTGTTTTTT	CASDILNTGELFF
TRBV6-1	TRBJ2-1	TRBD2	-	TGTGCCAGCGTACTAGCGGGGGGCTCCTACAATGAGCAGTTCTTC	CASVLAGGSYNEQFF
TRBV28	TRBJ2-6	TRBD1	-	TGTGCCGTCATGGGACAGGTTCCTCTCGGTGGGGCCAACGTCCTGACTTTC	CAVMGQVPLGGANVLTF
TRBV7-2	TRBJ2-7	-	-	TGTGCCAGCAGCTCACAGGTATCCTACGAGCAGTACTTC	CASSSQVSYEQYF
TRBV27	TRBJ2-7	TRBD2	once	TGTGCCAGCAGTCCGGGACTAGCGGGCATGAAAACCTACGAGCAGTACTTC	CASSPGLAGMKTYEQYF
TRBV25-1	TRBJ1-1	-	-	TGTGCCAGCAGTCATAAGCTGAACACTGAAGCTTTCTTT	CASSHKLNTEAFF
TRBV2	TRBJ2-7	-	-	TGTGCCAGCAGTGTGGCAGGCCCCCGATACGAGCAGTACTTC	CASSVAGPRYEQYF
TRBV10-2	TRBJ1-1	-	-	TGCGCCAGCAGTGAGCCCCCCGCAGGAAACACTGAAGCTTTCTTT	CASSEPPAGNTEAFF